Given below is one TCR beta chain in context. This record comes from a study of blood T cell repertoires in COVID-19. Study details: The United States, Italy and Spain provided the acute and convalescent COVID-19 samples. The analysed material was cDNA or gDNA that came from T cells, B-cell-depleted T cells, or PBMCs.

This CDR3 region has 13 residues. Germline V gene lookup returns CDR1 LNHDA and CDR2 SQIVND (reference sequence). Between the trimmed V and J ends, which lost 4 bases and 6 bases, there was a span of 10 bases. Authors' analysis steps: Reference gene primer amplification gave nucleated cell count estimates. The repertoire was sequenced with immunoSEQ multiplex PCR; TCRdb's copy has only in-frame clones and lacks some. The DNA was the basis for D and trimming; V, J and clone size are from that table. In the table there are approximately 200,000 clones, 70% to 90% of which are singletons. This clonotype originated in a man aged 60 to 75 with acute or convalescent COVID-19. Sequenced material: peripheral blood. The chain is built from TRBV19 and TRBJ2-1; D call uncertain. CDR3 in amino acids: CASSNNWSNEQFF. The CDR3 DNA follows: TGTGCCAGTAGTAACAATTGGTCCAATGAGCAGTTCTTC.